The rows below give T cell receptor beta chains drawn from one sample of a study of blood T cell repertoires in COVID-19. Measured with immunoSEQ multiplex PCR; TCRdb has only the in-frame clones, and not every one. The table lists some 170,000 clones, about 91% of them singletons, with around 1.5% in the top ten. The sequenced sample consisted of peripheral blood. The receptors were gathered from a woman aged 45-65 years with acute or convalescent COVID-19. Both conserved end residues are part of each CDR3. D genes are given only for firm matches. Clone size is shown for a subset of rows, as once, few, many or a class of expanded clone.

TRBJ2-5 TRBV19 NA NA TGTGCCAGTAGCTCACTCTCTTCAGCGGGTTATGGAGAGACCCAGTACTTC CASSSLSSAGYGETQYF
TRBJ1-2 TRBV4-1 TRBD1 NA TGCGCCAGCAGCCAACAAAGCTGGACAGGGGGCCCAGGTTACACCTTC CASSQQSWTGGPGYTF
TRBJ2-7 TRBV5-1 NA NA TGCGCCAGCAGCCCGACCGGGACACATTCCTACGAGCAGTACTTC CASSPTGTHSYEQYF
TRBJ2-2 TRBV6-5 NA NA TGTGCCAGCAGCGGGGGGAACACCGGGGAGCTGTTTTTT CASSGGNTGELFF
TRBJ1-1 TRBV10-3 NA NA TGTGCCATCAGTGGGAAAACGGGCACTGAAGCTTTCTTT CAISGKTGTEAFF
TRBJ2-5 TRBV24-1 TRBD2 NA TGTGCCACCAGTGACCCCCCGGGTAGCGGGGGGACGGAAGAGACCCAGTACTTC CATSDPPGSGGTEETQYF
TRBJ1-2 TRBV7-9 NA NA TGTGCCAGCAGCCTAGCACAGGGTTTGAACTATGGCTACACCTTC CASSLAQGLNYGYTF
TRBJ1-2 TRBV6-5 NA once TGTGCCAGCAGCCTGACCGGAGACTATGGCTACACCTTC CASSLTGDYGYTF
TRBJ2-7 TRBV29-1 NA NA TGCAGTGGTGCGGACTTTTACTACGAGCAGTACTTC CSGADFYYEQYF
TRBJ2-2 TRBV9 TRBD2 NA TGTGCCTCTTCCGTGACTAGCGGGAGTTCCGGGGAGCTGTTTTTT CASSVTSGSSGELFF
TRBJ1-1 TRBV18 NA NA TGTGCCAGCTCAACGACATCCGGTGACACTGAAGCTTTCTTT CASSTTSGDTEAFF
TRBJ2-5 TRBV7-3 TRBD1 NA TGTGCCAGCAGCTTAAAAGGGACAGGGGAATGGGAGACCCAGTACTTC CASSLKGTGEWETQYF
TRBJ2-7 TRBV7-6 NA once TGTGCCAGCAGCCCCAACAAGCGGTACGAGCAGTACTTC CASSPNKRYEQYF
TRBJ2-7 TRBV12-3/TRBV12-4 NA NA TGTGCCAGCAGTTTTACACGTTACGAGCAGTACTTC CASSFTRYEQYF
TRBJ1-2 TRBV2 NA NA TGTGCCAGCGACAGAAGCCATGGCTACACCTTC CASDRSHGYTF
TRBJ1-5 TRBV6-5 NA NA TGTGCCAGCAGCCTTGCCGAGGCTTCCCAGCATTTT CASSLAEASQHF
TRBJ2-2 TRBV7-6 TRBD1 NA TGTGCCAGCAGCTTTAGTACCGGGACAGGGGATCCCGGGGAGCTGTTTTTT CASSFSTGTGDPGELFF
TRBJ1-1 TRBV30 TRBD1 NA TGTGCCTGGGACAGGGGGGGCCTTGGTACTGAAGCTTTCTTT CAWDRGGLGTEAFF
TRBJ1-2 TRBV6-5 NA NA TGTGCCAGCAGTTACGGCTCTGGGGGCAACACCTTC CASSYGSGGNTF
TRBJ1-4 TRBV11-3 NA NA TGTGCCAGCAGCCCTAGTTGGAGGGGCGGGAATGAAAAACTGTTTTTT CASSPSWRGGNEKLFF
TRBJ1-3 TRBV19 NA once TGTGCCAGTAGTATGGGAGGAGAACTAAACACCATATATTTT CASSMGGELNTIYF
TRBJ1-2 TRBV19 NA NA TGTGCCAGTAGTATTCTTCGAATAGGGGCCTATGGCTACACCTTC CASSILRIGAYGYTF
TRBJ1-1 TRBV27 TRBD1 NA TGTGCCAGCAACCCAGGGGGCCCGTGGGACACTGAAGCTTTCTTT CASNPGGPWDTEAFF
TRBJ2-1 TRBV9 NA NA TGTGCCAGCAGCGTAGGAGGCCTTAATGAGCAGTTCTTC CASSVGGLNEQFF
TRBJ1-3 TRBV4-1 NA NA TGCGCCAGCAGCCAAGATCTTCAGGGATTAACTGGAAACACCATATATTTT CASSQDLQGLTGNTIYF
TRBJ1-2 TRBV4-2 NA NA TGTGCCAGCAGCCAAGACGAGGCTAGTGAGGGCTACACCTTC CASSQDEASEGYTF
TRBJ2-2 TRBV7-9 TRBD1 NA TGTGCCAGCAGCTCGACAGGGGTTCGGTACACCGGGGAGCTGTTTTTT CASSSTGVRYTGELFF
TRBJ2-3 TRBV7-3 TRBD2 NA TGTGCCAGCAGCTCCACTAGCGGGGGGGCCGGCACAGATACGCAGTATTTT CASSSTSGGAGTDTQYF
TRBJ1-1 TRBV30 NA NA TGTGCCTGGAATACAGGAAAAGAGAACACTGAAGCTTTCTTT CAWNTGKENTEAFF
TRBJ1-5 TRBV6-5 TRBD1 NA TGTGCCAGCAGTTTGGGACAGGGGGCGAACAATCAGCCCCAGCATTTT CASSLGQGANNQPQHF
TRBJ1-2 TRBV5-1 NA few TGCGCCAGCAGCTTGGCGGGGGACTATGGCTACACCTTC CASSLAGDYGYTF
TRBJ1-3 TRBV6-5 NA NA TGTGCCAGCAGTTCCGGGACACTCGGAAACACCATATATTTT CASSSGTLGNTIYF
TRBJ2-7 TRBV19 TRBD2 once TGTGCCAGTAGTATCCAATCCGGGAGGGCCTACGAGCAGTACTTC CASSIQSGRAYEQYF
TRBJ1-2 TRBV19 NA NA TGTGCCAGTAGTCCTTACACGAACTATGGCTACACCTTC CASSPYTNYGYTF
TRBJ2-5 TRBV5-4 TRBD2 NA TGTGCCAGCAGCTTGTGGACTAGCGGGAGTACCGAGACCCAGTACTTC CASSLWTSGSTETQYF
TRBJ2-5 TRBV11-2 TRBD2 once TGTGCCAGCAGCTTAGTCCTAGCGGGGGAGACCCAGTACTTC CASSLVLAGETQYF
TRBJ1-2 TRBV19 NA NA TGTGCCAGTACCGACCGAGGCGGAACTAACTATGGCTACACCTTC CASTDRGGTNYGYTF
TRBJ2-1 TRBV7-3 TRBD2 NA TGTGCCAGCAGCCGAAGCGGGACTAGCGGAAACAATGAGCAGTTCTTC CASSRSGTSGNNEQFF
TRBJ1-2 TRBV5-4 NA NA TGTGCCAGCAGCACCGATAGTCGTGGCTACACCTTC CASSTDSRGYTF
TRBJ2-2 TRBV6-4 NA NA TGTGCCAGCAGTCACAGGGTGGGCACCGGGGAGCTGTTTTTT CASSHRVGTGELFF
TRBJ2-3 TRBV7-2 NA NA TGTGCCAGCAGCTTCAGACAGGCCCCGGATACGCAGTATTTT CASSFRQAPDTQYF
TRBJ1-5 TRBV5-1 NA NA TGCGCCAGCAGCTTAGAGGTTGAGCAGCCCCAGCATTTT CASSLEVEQPQHF
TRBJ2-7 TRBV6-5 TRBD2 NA TGTGCCAGCAGGCCCCGCGGGAGTGTTCCCTACGAGCAGTACTTC CASRPRGSVPYEQYF
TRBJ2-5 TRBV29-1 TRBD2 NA TGCAGCACCCAGGTGGGGCTAGCGGGAGGAGAGACCCAGTACTTC CSTQVGLAGGETQYF
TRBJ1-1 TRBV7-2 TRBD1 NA TGTGCCAGCAGCTGGACAGGGGACACTGAAGCTTTCTTT CASSWTGDTEAFF